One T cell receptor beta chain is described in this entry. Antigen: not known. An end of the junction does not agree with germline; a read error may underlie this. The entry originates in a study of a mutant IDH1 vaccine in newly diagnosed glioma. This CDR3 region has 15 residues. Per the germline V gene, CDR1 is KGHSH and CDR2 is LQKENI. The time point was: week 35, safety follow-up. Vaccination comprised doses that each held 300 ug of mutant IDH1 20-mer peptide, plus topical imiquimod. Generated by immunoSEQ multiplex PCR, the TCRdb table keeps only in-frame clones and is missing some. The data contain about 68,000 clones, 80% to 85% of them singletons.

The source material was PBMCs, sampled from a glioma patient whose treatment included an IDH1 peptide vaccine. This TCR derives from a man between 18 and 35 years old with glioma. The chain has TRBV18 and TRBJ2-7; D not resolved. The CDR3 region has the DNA TGTGCCAGCTCAGCACCCTTTGGTAATGCGCGGGAGCAGTACTTC. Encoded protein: CASSAPFGNAREQYF.